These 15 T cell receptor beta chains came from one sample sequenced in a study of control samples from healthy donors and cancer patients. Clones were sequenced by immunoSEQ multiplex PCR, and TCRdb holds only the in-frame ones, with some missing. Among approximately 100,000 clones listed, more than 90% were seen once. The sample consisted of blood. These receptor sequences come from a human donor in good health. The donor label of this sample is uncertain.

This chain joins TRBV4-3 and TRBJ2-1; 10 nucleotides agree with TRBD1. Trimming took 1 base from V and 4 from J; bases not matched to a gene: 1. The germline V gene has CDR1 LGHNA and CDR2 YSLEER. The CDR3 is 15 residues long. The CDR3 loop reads CASSQGDRGYNEQFF. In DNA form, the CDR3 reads TGCGCCAGCAGCCAAGGGGACAGGGGATACAATGAGCAGTTCTTC.

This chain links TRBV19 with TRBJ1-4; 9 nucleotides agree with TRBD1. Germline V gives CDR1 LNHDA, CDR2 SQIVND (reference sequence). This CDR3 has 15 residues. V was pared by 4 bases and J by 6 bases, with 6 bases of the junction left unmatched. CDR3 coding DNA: TGTGCCAGTAGTAACCGGGACAGGGCCGATGAAAAACTGTTTTTT. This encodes CASSNRDRADEKLFF.

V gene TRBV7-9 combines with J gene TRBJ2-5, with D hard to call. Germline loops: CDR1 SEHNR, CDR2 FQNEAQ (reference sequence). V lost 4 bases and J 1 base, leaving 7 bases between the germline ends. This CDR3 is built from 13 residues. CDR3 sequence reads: CASSWTRQETQYF. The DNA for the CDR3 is TGTGCCAGCAGCTGGACCCGCCAAGAGACCCAGTACTTC.

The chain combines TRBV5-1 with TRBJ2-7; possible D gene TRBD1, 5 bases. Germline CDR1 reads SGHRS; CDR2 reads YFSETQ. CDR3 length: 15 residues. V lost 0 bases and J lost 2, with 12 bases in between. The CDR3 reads CASSLGQRHTYEQYV. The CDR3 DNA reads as TGCGCCAGCAGCTTGGGACAGCGTCACACCTACGAGCAGTACGTC.

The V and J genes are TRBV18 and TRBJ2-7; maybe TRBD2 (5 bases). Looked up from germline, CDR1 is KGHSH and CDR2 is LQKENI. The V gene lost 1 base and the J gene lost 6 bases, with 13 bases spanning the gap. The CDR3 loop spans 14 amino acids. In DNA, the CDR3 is TGTGCCAGCTCACCACTCGGGGAAATGGGCGAGCAGTACTTC. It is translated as CASSPLGEMGEQYF.

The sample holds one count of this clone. DNA for the CDR3: TGTGCCAGTAGTGCTCCAAATCGACAGTCCTATGGCTACACCTTC. It is translated as CASSAPNRQSYGYTF. The chain has TRBV19 and TRBJ1-2; D may be TRBD1 (5 bases). Germline-derived CDR1 and CDR2 are LNHDA and SQIVND (reference sequence). V lost 5 bases and J 4 bases, leaving 17 bases between the germline ends. There are 15 residues in the CDR3. Based on the CDR3 plus reference TRBV19 and TRBJ1-2, the full variable domain is DGGITQSPKYLFRKEGQNVTLSCEQNLNHDAMYWYRQDPGQGLRLIYYSQIVNDFQKGDIAEGYSVSREKKESFPLTVTSAQKNPTAFYLCASSAPNRQSYGYTFGSGTRLTVV.

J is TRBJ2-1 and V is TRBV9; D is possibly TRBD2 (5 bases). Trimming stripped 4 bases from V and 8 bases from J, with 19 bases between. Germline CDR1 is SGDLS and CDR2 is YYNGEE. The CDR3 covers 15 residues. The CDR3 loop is CASSPPGLRSDEQFF. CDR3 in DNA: TGTGCCAGCAGCCCCCCCGGACTTAGATCCGATGAGCAGTTCTTC.

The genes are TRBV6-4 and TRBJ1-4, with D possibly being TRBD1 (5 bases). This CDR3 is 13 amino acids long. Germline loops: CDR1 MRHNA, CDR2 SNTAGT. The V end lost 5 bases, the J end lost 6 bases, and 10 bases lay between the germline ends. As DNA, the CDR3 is TGTGCCAGCAGTCCCGGGACGGATGAAAAACTGTTTTTT. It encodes CASSPGTDEKLFF.

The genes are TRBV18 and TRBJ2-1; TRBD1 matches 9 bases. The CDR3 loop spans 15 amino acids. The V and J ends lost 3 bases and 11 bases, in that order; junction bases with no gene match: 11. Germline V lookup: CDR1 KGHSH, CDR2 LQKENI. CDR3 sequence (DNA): TGTGCCAGCTCACCCCGGGACAGGGCATTCGGGAAGCAGTTCTTC. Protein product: CASSPRDRAFGKQFF. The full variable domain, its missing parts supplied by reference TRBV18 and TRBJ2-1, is NAGVMQNPRHLVRRRGQEARLRCSPMKGHSHVYWYRQLPEEGLKFMVYLQKENIIDESGMPKERFSAEFPKEGPSILRIQQVVRGDSAAYFCASSPRDRAFGKQFFGPGTRLTVL.

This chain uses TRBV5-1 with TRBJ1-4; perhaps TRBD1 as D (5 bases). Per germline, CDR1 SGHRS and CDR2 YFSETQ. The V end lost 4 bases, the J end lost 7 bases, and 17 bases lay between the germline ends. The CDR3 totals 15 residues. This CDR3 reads CASSPQGVLGEKLFF. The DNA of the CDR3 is TGCGCCAGCAGCCCTCAGGGAGTACTTGGTGAAAAACTGTTTTTT. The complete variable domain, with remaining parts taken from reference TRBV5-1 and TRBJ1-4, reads KAGVTQTPRYLIKTRGQQVTLSCSPISGHRSVSWYQQTPGQGLQFLFEYFSETQRNKGNFPGRFSGRQFSNSRSEMNVSTLELGDSALYLCASSPQGVLGEKLFFGSGTQLSVL.

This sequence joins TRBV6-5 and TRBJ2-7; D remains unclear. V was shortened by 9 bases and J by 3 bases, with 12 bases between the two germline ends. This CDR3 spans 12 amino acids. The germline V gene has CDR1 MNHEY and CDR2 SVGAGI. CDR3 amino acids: CASDFGRYEQYF. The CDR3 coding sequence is TGTGCCAGTGACTTCGGACGCTACGAGCAGTACTTC.

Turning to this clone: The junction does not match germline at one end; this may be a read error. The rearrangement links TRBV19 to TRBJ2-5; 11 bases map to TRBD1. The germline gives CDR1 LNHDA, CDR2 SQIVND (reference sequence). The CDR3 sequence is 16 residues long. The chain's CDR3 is CASSTGTGGPQEAQYF. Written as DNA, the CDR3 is TGTGCCAGTAGTACCGGGACAGGGGGTCCTCAAGAGGCCCAGTACTTC.

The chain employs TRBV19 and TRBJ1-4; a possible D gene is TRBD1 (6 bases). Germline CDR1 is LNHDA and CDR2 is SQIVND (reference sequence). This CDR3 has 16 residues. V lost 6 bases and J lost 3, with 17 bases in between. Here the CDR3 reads CASRNPGGQSNEKLFF. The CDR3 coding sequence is TGTGCCAGTAGAAACCCCGGAGGACAGTCTAATGAAAAACTGTTTTTT.

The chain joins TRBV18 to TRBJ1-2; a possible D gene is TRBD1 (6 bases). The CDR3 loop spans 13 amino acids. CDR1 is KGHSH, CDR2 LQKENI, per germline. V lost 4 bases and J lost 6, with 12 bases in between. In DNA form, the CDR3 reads TGTGCCAGCTCACGGGGAGCAGGGGATGGCTACACCTTC. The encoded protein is CASSRGAGDGYTF.

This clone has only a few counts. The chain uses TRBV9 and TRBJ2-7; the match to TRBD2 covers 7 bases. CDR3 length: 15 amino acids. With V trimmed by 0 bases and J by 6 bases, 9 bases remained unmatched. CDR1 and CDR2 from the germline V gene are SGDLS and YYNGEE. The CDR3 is CASSVGLSGGGEQYF. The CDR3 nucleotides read TGTGCCAGCAGCGTAGGCCTAAGCGGCGGGGGCGAGCAGTACTTC.